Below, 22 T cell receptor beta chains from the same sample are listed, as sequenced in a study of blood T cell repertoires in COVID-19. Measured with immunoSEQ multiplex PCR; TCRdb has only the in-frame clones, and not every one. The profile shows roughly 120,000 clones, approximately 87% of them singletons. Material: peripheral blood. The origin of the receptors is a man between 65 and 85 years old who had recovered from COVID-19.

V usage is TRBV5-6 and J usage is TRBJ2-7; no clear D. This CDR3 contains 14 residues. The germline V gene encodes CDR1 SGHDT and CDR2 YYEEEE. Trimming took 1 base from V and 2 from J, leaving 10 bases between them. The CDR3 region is CASSLYYGAYEQYF. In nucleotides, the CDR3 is TGTGCCAGCAGCTTGTATTACGGAGCCTACGAGCAGTACTTC.

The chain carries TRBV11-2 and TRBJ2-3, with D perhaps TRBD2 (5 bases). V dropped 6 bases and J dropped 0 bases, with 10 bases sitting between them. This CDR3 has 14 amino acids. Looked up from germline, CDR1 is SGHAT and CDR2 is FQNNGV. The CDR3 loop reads CASSSGGSTDTQYF. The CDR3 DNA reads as TGTGCCAGCAGTTCTGGCGGGAGCACAGATACGCAGTATTTT.

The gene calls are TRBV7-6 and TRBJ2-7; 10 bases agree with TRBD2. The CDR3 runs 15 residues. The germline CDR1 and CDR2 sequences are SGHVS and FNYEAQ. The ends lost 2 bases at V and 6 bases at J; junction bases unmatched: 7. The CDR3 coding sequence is TGTGCCAGCAGCTTATCTAGCGGGAGACTGGGCGAGCAGTACTTC. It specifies CASSLSSGRLGEQYF. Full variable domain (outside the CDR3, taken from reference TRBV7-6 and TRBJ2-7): GAGVSQSPRYKVTKRGQDVALRCDPISGHVSLYWYRQALGQGPEFLTYFNYEAQQDKSGLPNDRFSAERPEGSISTLTIQRTEQRDSAMYRCASSLSSGRLGEQYFGPGTRLTVT.

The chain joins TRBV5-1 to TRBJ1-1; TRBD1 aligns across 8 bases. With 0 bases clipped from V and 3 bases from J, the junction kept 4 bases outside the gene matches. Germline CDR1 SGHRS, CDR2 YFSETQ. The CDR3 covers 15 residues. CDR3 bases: TGCGCCAGCAGCTTGGGGACAGGGATGGACACTGAAGCTTTCTTT. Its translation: CASSLGTGMDTEAFF.

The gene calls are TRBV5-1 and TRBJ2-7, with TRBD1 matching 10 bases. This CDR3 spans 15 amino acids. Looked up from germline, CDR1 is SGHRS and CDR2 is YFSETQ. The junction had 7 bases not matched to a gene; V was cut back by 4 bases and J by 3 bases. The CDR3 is CASSARDRGSYEQYF. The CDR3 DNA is TGCGCCAGCAGCGCTCGGGACAGGGGAAGCTACGAGCAGTACTTC.

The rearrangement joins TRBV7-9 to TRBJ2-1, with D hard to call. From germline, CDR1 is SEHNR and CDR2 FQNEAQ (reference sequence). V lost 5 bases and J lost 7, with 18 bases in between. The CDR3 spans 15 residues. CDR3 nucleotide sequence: TGTGCCAGCAGCCCCGCCTCGAATCGTCGGAATGAGCAGTTCTTC. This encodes CASSPASNRRNEQFF.

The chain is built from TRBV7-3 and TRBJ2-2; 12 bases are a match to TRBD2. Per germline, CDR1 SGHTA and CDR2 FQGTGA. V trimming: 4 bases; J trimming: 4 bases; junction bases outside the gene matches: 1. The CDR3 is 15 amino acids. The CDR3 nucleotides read TGTGCCAGCAGCTCTAGCGGGGGGGCCACCGGGGAGCTGTTTTTT. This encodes CASSSSGGATGELFF.

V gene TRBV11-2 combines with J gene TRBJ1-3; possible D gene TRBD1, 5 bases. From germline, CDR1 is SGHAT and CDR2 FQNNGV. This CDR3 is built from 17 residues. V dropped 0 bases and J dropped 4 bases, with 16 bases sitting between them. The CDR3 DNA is TGTGCCAGCAGCTTAGAAGGTTGGAGGGGATCCGGAAACACCATATATTTT. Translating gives CASSLEGWRGSGNTIYF.

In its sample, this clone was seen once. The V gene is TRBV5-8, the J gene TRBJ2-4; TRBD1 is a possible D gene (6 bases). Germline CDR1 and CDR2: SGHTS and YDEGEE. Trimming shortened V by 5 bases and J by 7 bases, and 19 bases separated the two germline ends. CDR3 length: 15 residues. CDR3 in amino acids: CASRPTGSLGNIQYF. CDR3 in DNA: TGTGCCAGCAGACCAACAGGGTCTCTCGGGAACATTCAGTACTTC.

The CDR3 sequence: CASSRGAGQGRTDTQYF. CDR3 bases: TGTGCCAGCAGCCGGGGGGCGGGTCAAGGGAGAACAGATACGCAGTATTTT. This chain uses TRBV11-2 with TRBJ2-3; tentative D call: TRBD2 (7 bases). V lost 5 bases to trimming and J lost 3 bases, with 21 bases between them. This CDR3 is 17 amino acids long. Germline assignment: CDR1 SGHAT and CDR2 FQNNGV.

Here the CDR3 DNA reads TGTGCCAGCAGCTTACACTTCAGGGAACCTAACACTGAAGCTTTCTTT. Its protein is CASSLHFREPNTEAFF. This rearrangement joins TRBV7-2 to TRBJ1-1, with D maybe TRBD1 (5 bases). CDR1 is SGHTA and CDR2 is FQGNSA in the germline V gene. V was shortened by 2 bases and J by 2 bases, with 15 bases between the two germline ends. The CDR3 length is 16 residues.

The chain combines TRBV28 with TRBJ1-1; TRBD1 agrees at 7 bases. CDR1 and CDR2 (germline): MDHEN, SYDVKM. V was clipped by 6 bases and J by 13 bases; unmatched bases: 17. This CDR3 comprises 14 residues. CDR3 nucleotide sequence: TGTGCCAGCAGATTACCGGGACAGAAGGTGAAGCTTTTCTTT. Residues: CASRLPGQKVKLFF.

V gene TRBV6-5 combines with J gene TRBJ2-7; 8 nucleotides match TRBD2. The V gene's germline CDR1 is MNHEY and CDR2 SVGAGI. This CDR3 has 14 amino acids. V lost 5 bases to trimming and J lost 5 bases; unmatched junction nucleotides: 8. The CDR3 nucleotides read TGTGCCAGCAGTACGCCGGGGGGGCGCCACGAGCAGTACTTC. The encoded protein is CASSTPGGRHEQYF.

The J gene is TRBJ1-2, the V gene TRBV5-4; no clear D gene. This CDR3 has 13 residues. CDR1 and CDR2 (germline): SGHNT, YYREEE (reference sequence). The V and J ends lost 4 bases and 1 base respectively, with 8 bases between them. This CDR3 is CASSQRYNYGYTF. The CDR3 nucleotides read TGTGCCAGCAGCCAACGGTATAACTATGGCTACACCTTC.

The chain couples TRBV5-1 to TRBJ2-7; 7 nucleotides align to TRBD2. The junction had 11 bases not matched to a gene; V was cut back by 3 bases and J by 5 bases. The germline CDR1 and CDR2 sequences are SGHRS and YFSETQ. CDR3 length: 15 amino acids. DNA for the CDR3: TGCGCCAGCAGCTGGAACCCTAGCGGACCAAACGAGCAGTACTTC. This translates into CASSWNPSGPNEQYF.

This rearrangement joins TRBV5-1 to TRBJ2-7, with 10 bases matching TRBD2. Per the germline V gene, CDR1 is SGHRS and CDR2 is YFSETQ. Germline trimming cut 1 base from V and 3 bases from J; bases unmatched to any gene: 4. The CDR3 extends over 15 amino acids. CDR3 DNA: TGCGCCAGCAGCTTGATCGAGCGGGGGGGCTACGAGCAGTACTTC. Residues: CASSLIERGGYEQYF.

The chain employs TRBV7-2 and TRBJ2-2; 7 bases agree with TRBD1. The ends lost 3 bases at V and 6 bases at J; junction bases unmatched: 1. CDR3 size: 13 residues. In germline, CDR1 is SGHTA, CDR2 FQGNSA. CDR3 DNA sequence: TGTGCCAGCAGCTTGCAGGGGGCCGGGGAGCTGTTTTTT. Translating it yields CASSLQGAGELFF.

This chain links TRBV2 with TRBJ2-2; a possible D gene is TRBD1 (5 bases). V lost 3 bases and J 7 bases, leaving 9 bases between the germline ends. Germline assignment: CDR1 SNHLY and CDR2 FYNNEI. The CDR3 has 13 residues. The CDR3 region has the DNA TGTGCCAGCAGTGACAGGGCCAACGGGGAGCTGTTTTTT. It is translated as CASSDRANGELFF.

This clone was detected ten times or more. CDR3 region: CASRTGGNTIYF. The CDR3 DNA reads as TGTGCCAGCAGGACAGGGGGAAACACCATATATTTT. The rearrangement links TRBV12-3 or TRBV12-4 to TRBJ1-3; 7 positions agree with TRBD1. Trimming at V came to 6 bases and at J to 4 bases, leaving 0 bases not matched to a gene. The CDR3 has 12 residues.

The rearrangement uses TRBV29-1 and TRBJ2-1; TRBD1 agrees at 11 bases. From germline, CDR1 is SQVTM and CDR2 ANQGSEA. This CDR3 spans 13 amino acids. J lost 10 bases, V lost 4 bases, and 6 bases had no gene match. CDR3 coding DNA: TGCAGCGTTGTCGGACAGGGGGCAGGGGAGCAGTTCTTC. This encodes CSVVGQGAGEQFF.

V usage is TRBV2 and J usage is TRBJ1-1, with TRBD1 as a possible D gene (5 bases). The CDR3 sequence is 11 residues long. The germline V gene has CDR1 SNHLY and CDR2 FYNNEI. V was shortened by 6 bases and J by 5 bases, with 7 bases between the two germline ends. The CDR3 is CASRSGTEAFF. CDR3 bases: TGTGCCAGCAGATCAGGGACTGAAGCTTTCTTT.

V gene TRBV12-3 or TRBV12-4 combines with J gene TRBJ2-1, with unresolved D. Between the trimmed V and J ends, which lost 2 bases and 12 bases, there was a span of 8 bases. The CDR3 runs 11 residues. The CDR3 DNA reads TGTGCCAGCAGTTTAAGCCGAATGCAGTTCTTC. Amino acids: CASSLSRMQFF.